This entry is about one T cell receptor (beta chain). Its antigen is not yet known. Base qualities are not at hand, and no much larger clone is one base apart. V and J are truncated by 4 bases and 9 bases respectively, leaving an intervening sequence of 13 bases. The germline V gene yields MNHNS for CDR1 and SASEGT for CDR2. The CDR3, cysteine through phenylalanine, is 13 amino acids long. The only DNA kept is the CDR3, 39 bases in frame from the first base. Patients with autoimmune disease history or receiving systemic immunosuppression were excluded from the trial. Peripheral blood for TCR sequencing was collected from all dose cohorts at baseline, on cycle 4 day 1, and on cycle 7 day 1. Samples came from an open-label, multicenter, first-in-human phase I dose-escalation trial of ivuxolimab. Adults with locally advanced or metastatic melanoma, renal cell, hepatocellular, or head and neck squamous cell carcinoma were enrolled in the trial. Before TCR sequencing, CD4+ T cells and CD8+ T cells were sorted from peripheral blood as separate populations.

The source of the sample is a study of OX40 agonist ivuxolimab in advanced cancers. In terms of the full investigation: Ivuxolimab was a fully human IgG2 agonistic monoclonal antibody targeting the costimulatory receptor OX40 (CD134). In the dose-escalation cohort, about four fifths of patients were male, and the mean age was 60 years with a range of roughly 20 to 85. Patients were allowed to have had prior anti-PD-1, anti-PD-L1 or anti-CTLA-4 therapy, and roughly 40% of the dose-escalation patients had previously received checkpoint inhibitors. Intravenous ivuxolimab was administered to patients every 2 weeks at six dose levels: 0.01, 0.1, 0.3, 1.5, 3 and 10 mg/kg. The point of sequencing TCRbeta in the periphery was to test whether ivuxolimab changed TCR sequence diversity and drove clonal T-cell expansion. Partial responses were achieved by three dose-escalation patients, of whom one had hepatocellular carcinoma and two had cutaneous melanoma. The monotherapy dose-escalation portion (N of about 49 patients) of the phase I ivuxolimab trial is reported in the paper. Of the approximately 50 dose-escalation patients, hepatocellular carcinoma was present in 19, melanoma in around 15, renal cell carcinoma in 9 and head and neck cancer in 9.

The full study reports these points: Low levels of normalized T-cell clonal expansion were also seen in some patients who did not respond. After ivuxolimab, expanded clones were on average more numerous among CD8+ T cells than among CD4+ T cells. At doses of 0.1 to 3.0 mg/kg, clonal expansion of both CD4+ and CD8+ blood T cells was observed from baseline to week 6. In the 0.1-3.0 mg/kg groups, partial responders were among the patients with the lowest normalized peripheral clonal expansion, particularly in CD8+ T cells. Antigen specificity was not determined for the clonally expanded peripheral T cells.

To sequence the TCRbeta CDR3 region, genomic DNA was isolated from the sorted cells. The immunoSEQ Assay was used to sequence the TCRbeta CDR3 regions. TCRdb took over this immuneACCESS table, retaining in-frame rearrangements with V and J assigned. Such tables are incomplete; in checked studies, under half of the missing clones stem from an unresolved V gene, and the remainder is unexplained. This sample gives some 85,000 clones in total; over 75% of them show up just once. The ten largest clones capture roughly 0.25% of the sample. The chain is made from TRBV6-1 and TRBJ2-1, with a tentative D gene TRBD1 over 5 matching bases. This TCR derives from an adult with an advanced solid tumor such as melanoma, head and neck, liver or kidney cancer. Sequences were derived from CD4+ or CD8+ T cells sorted from blood, sampled in a trial of the OX40 agonist ivuxolimab. The CDR3 is CASSVEGDLEQFF. The nucleotides read TGTGCCAGCAGTGTAGAAGGGGATCTTGAGCAGTTCTTC.